This paragraph covers one TCR beta chain sequence. This sample is part of a study of blood T cell repertoires in COVID-19. Germline CDR1 is GTSNPN and CDR2 is SVGIG (reference sequence). There are 13 residues in the CDR3. V lost 4 bases, J lost 5 bases, and 7 bases stayed unmatched. TCRdb's copy holds only in-frame clones and misses some; the assay was immunoSEQ multiplex PCR. Among approximately 360,000 clones listed, around 86% were seen once. Sequenced sample: PBMCs or T cells enriched from blood (not recorded which). The V call is TRBV30, the J call TRBJ1-1; 7 bases match TRBD1. This sequence originates from a woman between 50 and 59 years old who had recovered from COVID-19. In DNA, the CDR3 is TGTGCCTGGATCCCGGGACAGACTACTGAAGCTTTCTTT. Translated: CAWIPGQTTEAFF.